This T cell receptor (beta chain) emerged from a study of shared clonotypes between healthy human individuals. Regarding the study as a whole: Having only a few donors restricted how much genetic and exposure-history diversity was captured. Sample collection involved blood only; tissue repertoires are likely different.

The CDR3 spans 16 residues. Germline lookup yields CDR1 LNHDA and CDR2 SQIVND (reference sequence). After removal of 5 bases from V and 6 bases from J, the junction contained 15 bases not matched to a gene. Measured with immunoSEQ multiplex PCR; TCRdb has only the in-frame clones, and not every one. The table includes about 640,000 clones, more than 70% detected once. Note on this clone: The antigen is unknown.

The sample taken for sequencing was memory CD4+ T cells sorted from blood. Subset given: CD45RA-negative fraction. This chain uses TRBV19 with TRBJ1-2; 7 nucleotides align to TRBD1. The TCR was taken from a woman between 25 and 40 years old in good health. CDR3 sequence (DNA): TGTGCCAGTAGTCTCCGGGACAGTCCTATGAGGGATGGCTACACCTTC. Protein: CASSLRDSPMRDGYTF.